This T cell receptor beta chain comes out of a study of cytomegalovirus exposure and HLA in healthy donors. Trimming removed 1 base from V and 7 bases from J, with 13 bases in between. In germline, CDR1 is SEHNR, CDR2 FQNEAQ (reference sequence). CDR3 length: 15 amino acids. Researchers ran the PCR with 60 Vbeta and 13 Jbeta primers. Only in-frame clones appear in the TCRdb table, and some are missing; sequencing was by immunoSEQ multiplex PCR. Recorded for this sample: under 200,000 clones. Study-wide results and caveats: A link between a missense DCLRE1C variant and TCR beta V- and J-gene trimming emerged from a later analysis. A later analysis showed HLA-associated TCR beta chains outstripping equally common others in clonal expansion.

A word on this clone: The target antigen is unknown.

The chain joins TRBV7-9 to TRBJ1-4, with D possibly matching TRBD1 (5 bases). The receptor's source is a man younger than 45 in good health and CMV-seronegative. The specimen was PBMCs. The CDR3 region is CASSLDRQGGEKLFF. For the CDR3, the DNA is TGTGCCAGCAGCTTAGATAGGCAGGGTGGTGAAAAACTGTTTTTT.